This TCR beta chain was recovered during a study of memory CD4+ T cells and cytomegalovirus serostatus. Sequencing used immunoSEQ multiplex PCR; TCRdb keeps in-frame clones, though not all of them. The sample holds more than 45,000 clones, roughly 74% seen once. The sort gate was single viable CD3+CD4+CD8-CD45RO+ cells for memory CD4+ T cells. Sequenced: memory CD4+ T cells from blood. The source is an adult in good health and CMV-seropositive.

CDR3 region: CASATDSFSYNEQFF. Written as DNA, the CDR3 is TGTGCCAGCGCCACGGACAGTTTCTCCTACAATGAGCAGTTCTTC. The rearrangement uses TRBV6-1 and TRBJ2-1, with D perhaps matching TRBD1 (6 bases). This CDR3 is 15 amino acids long. V was cut by 8 bases and J by 0 bases, with 14 bases left in between. The germline V gene has CDR1 MNHNS and CDR2 SASEGT.